The 6 T cell receptor beta chains below were found in one sample sequenced in a study of cytomegalovirus exposure and HLA in healthy donors (dated by TCRdb to the late 2010s). Receptors were amplified or captured by the immunoSEQ multiplex PCR assay. This immuneACCESS table, as held by TCRdb, lists in-frame sequences with V and J called but not all clones. Of the missing ones, under half trace to an unresolved V gene in checked studies; the others have no known cause. The table for this sample lists about 98,000 clones; around 96% of them were counted only once. The ten largest make up almost 0.9% of the sample. The sequenced sample consisted of PBMCs. The origin of the receptors is a woman under 30 in good health and CMV-seronegative.

CDR3 DNA: TGTGCCAGCAGTTTAAGACCTAGCGGGATCTACAATGAGCAGTTCTTC. Translated: CASSLRPSGIYNEQFF. The chain combines TRBV28 with TRBJ2-1, with 9 positions matching TRBD2. CDR1 and CDR2 (germline): MDHEN, SYDVKM. V dropped 2 bases and J dropped 3; count of bases not matched to a gene: 5. CDR3 size: 16 residues.

The genes are TRBV18 and TRBJ2-1; 8 bases agree with TRBD1. Germline CDR1 is KGHSH and CDR2 is LQKENI. V lost 1 base, J lost 6 bases, and 8 bases stayed unmatched. This CDR3 region has 16 residues. The CDR3 sequence: CASSPLRDRTFNEQFF. CDR3 nucleotides: TGTGCCAGCTCACCACTCCGGGACAGGACGTTCAATGAGCAGTTCTTC. Full variable domain (rest looked up from reference TRBV18 and TRBJ2-1): NAGVMQNPRHLVRRRGQEARLRCSPMKGHSHVYWYRQLPEEGLKFMVYLQKENIIDESGMPKERFSAEFPKEGPSILRIQQVVRGDSAAYFCASSPLRDRTFNEQFFGPGTRLTVL.

The chain is built from TRBV25-1 and TRBJ2-1; D ambiguous. V was trimmed by 0 bases and J by 8 bases, leaving 8 bases between them. Germline V CDR1 and CDR2: MGHDK, SYGVNS. The CDR3 loop spans 13 amino acids. The CDR3 sequence is CASSEYGMDEQFF. CDR3 in DNA: TGTGCCAGCAGTGAATACGGTATGGATGAGCAGTTCTTC.

The chain has TRBV7-9 and TRBJ1-4; 10 bases align to TRBD1. Looked up from germline, CDR1 is SEHNR and CDR2 is FQNEAQ (reference sequence). V gave up 5 bases and J gave up 5 bases; unmatched junction bases: 2. The CDR3 runs to 14 residues. The CDR3 DNA reads TGTGCCAGCAGCCGGACAGGGGGAAATGAAAAACTGTTTTTT. Translating it yields CASSRTGGNEKLFF.

The chain employs TRBV5-8 and TRBJ1-3; TRBD1 might be the D (5 bases). Trimming stripped 2 bases from V and 1 base from J, with 22 bases between. Looked up from germline, CDR1 is SGHTS and CDR2 is YDEGEE. The CDR3 is 19 residues long. CDR3 sequence (DNA): TGTGCCAGCAGCTTCAGGGTGAACTTCCTTTTTTTTTCTGGAAACACCATATATTTT. It translates to CASSFRVNFLFFSGNTIYF.

This CDR3 is CASSPRAGPANTIYF. In nucleotides, the CDR3 is TGTGCCAGCAGCCCCCGGGCAGGGCCGGCAAACACCATATATTTT. The rearrangement links TRBV7-9 to TRBJ1-3, with D possibly matching TRBD1 (5 bases). This CDR3 contains 15 residues. Germline CDR1 reads SEHNR; CDR2 reads FQNEAQ (reference sequence). V lost 5 bases and J 6 bases, leaving 17 bases between the germline ends. The entire variable domain, with the rest obtained from reference TRBV7-9 and TRBJ1-3, is as follows: DTGVSQNPRHKITKRGQNVTFRCDPISEHNRLYWYRQTLGQGPEFLTYFQNEAQLEKSRLLSDRFSAERPKGSFSTLEIQRTEQGDSAMYLCASSPRAGPANTIYFGEGSWLTVV.